Presented here are 26 T cell receptor beta chains from one specimen sequenced in a study of early T cells in non-severe SARS-CoV-2 infection. Each CDR3 protein is one row after TCRdb ran MiXCR on the 5' RACE reads. The data contain more than 50,000 distinct CDR3 sequences, 7% to 10% of them singletons. The sample consisted of whole blood. The receptors originated from an adult who was a healthcare worker with PCR-confirmed SARS-CoV-2 infection or an uninfected control (not recorded which).

This clonotype was seen repeatedly, ten times or more. J is TRBJ2-7 and V is TRBV29-1; D gene ambiguous. V was cut by 6 bases and J by 5 bases, with 11 bases left in between. Per the germline V gene, CDR1 is SQVTM and CDR2 is ANQGSEA. This CDR3 comprises 11 residues. The CDR3 region is CSVAYRDEQYF. The CDR3 nucleotides are TGCAGCGTGGCCTACAGAGACGAGCAGTACTTC.

There are many counts of this clonotype. This chain uses TRBV6-2 or TRBV6-3 with TRBJ2-1, with 13 bases identical to TRBD2. Looked up from germline, CDR1 is MNHEY and CDR2 is SVGEGT. V lost 6 bases, J lost 4 bases, and 12 bases stayed unmatched. CDR3 length: 18 amino acids. The CDR3 DNA follows: TGTGCCAGCAGGCAACTAGCGGGAGGGCCCATTCTGTACAATGAGCAGTTCTTC. Translation gives CASRQLAGGPILYNEQFF.

This clonotype was counted between two and nine times. V gene TRBV3-1 combines with J gene TRBJ2-3, with no clear D. The CDR3 has 15 residues. Germline V gene lookup returns CDR1 LGHDT and CDR2 YNNKEL (reference sequence). V lost 1 base, J lost 2 bases, and 10 bases lay in between. The CDR3 loop reads CASSQGGPYTDTQYF. The CDR3 coding sequence is TGTGCCAGCAGCCAAGGAGGACCTTACACAGATACGCAGTATTTT.

This clonotype was recorded many times. The chain joins TRBV4-3 to TRBJ2-3; no firm D call. From germline, CDR1 is LGHNA and CDR2 YSLEER. Trimming pared 5 bases from V and 5 bases from J, leaving 23 bases between. This CDR3 contains 17 residues. The CDR3 reads CASSVEAQVYNKDTQYF. CDR3 nucleotides: TGCGCCAGCAGCGTAGAGGCCCAGGTCTACAACAAAGATACGCAGTATTTT.

This clonotype occurred many times. J is TRBJ2-7 and V is TRBV19, with D unclear. The germline gives CDR1 LNHDA, CDR2 SQIVND (reference sequence). Trimming took off 4 bases at V and 3 bases at J, with 16 bases between the two ends. This CDR3 spans 15 amino acids. The CDR3 sequence is CASSKKVVADYEQYF. The CDR3, as DNA: TGTGCCAGTAGTAAAAAGGTCGTCGCAGACTACGAGCAGTACTTC.

This clonotype turned up a few times. The chain carries TRBV6-1 and TRBJ2-1, with D possibly TRBD2 on 6 matching bases. Germline-derived CDR1 and CDR2 are MNHNS and SASEGT. This CDR3 is built from 13 residues. The V gene lost 6 bases and the J gene lost 4 bases, with 10 bases spanning the gap. CDR3 nucleotide sequence: TGTGCCAGCAGAGGCGGGGTTTACAATGAGCAGTTCTTC. It specifies CASRGGVYNEQFF.

The chain carries TRBV12-3 or TRBV12-4 and TRBJ2-7; D call uncertain. The CDR3 is 12 amino acids. V was clipped by 8 bases and J by 1 base, with 9 bases between them. CDR3 sequence reads: CASQGFSYEQYF. The CDR3 DNA sequence: TGTGCCAGCCAAGGTTTTTCCTACGAGCAGTACTTC.

The chain is built from TRBV5-1 and TRBJ1-2; no clear D gene. Trimming pared 2 bases from V and 6 bases from J, leaving 23 bases between. The CDR3 runs 17 residues. Per germline, CDR1 SGHRS and CDR2 YFSETQ. The CDR3 sequence is CASSFDFLPSYGDGYTF. The CDR3 bases are TGCGCCAGCAGCTTTGACTTTCTTCCCTCCTATGGCGATGGCTACACCTTC.

This clonotype showed up many times. The rearrangement joins TRBV12-3 or TRBV12-4 to TRBJ1-6; D perhaps matches TRBD1 (6 bases). The V gene lost 4 bases and the J gene lost 10 bases, with 20 bases spanning the gap. The CDR3 length is 16 residues. The CDR3 nucleotides read TGTGCCAGCAGTTCCCCTACGGCCAGGGGTTGGTCACCCCTCCACTTT. Translated: CASSSPTARGWSPLHF.

This clonotype was observed a handful of times. V and J are TRBV20-1 and TRBJ2-7; D is possibly TRBD1 (5 bases). From germline, CDR1 is DFQATT and CDR2 SNEGSKA (reference sequence). This CDR3 is 14 amino acids long. V was pared by 1 base and J by 0 bases, with 10 bases between. In nucleotides, the CDR3 is TGCAGTGCTAGAGGCAGGGCGAGCTCCTACGAGCAGTACTTC. Its protein is CSARGRASSYEQYF.

This chain connects TRBV20-1 to TRBJ2-3; D may correspond to TRBD1 or TRBD2 (6 bases each). CDR3 length: 14 residues. Per the germline V gene, CDR1 is DFQATT and CDR2 is SNEGSKA (reference sequence). The V end was cut by 3 bases, the J end by 0 bases, with 10 bases between. The CDR3 region has the DNA TGCAGTGCTAGGAGGGGGACTAGCACAGATACGCAGTATTTT. Residues: CSARRGTSTDTQYF.

The chain uses TRBV2 and TRBJ2-5, with 14 positions matching TRBD2. CDR1 and CDR2 from the germline V gene are SNHLY and FYNNEI. The trim removed 0 bases at V and 4 bases at J, leaving 4 bases unmatched. CDR3 size: 17 residues. CDR3 in DNA: TGTGCCAGCAGTGAAGCGCCGGGACTAGCGGGAGTAGAGACCCAGTACTTC. It specifies CASSEAPGLAGVETQYF.

This clonotype has at least ten counts. The chain combines TRBV2 with TRBJ2-1, with TRBD2 identical over 11 bases. The ends lost 6 bases at V and 9 bases at J; junction bases unmatched: 13. The CDR3 is made up of 16 amino acids. Germline V gene data show CDR1 as SNHLY and CDR2 as FYNNEI. CDR3 nucleotide sequence: TGTGCCAGCAGCCCAACTTCGGGACTAGCGGCCATTGAGCAGTTCTTC. Translation: CASSPTSGLAAIEQFF.

This clonotype was detected only a few times. This sequence joins TRBV20-1 and TRBJ1-5; the match to TRBD1 covers 8 bases. J lost 0 bases, V lost 6 bases, and 13 bases had no gene match. This CDR3 has 17 amino acids. Germline V gene lookup returns CDR1 DFQATT and CDR2 SNEGSKA (reference sequence). The CDR3 here is CSALGQAISYSNQPQHF. DNA of the CDR3: TGCAGTGCCCTGGGACAGGCAATTTCATATAGCAATCAGCCCCAGCATTTT.

V and J are TRBV3-1 and TRBJ1-1; D is perhaps TRBD1 (5 bases). V shed 4 bases and J shed 1 base, with 10 bases lying between them. Germline V gene lookup returns CDR1 LGHDT and CDR2 YNNKEL (reference sequence). This CDR3 is built from 14 residues. CDR3 residues: CASSRGRGNTEAFF. The CDR3 coding sequence is TGTGCCAGCAGCCGGGGACGGGGGAACACTGAAGCTTTCTTT. Using reference TRBV3-1 and TRBJ1-1 for the parts outside the CDR3, the full variable domain is DTAVSQTPKYLVTQMGNDKSIKCEQNLGHDTMYWYKQDSKKFLKIMFSYNNKELIINETVPNRFSPKSPDKAHLNLHINSLELGDSAVYFCASSRGRGNTEAFFGQGTRLTVV.

This rearrangement joins TRBV6-1 to TRBJ2-2; 11 nucleotides line up with TRBD2. Looked up from germline, CDR1 is MNHNS and CDR2 is SASEGT. CDR3 length: 18 amino acids. V dropped 8 bases and J dropped 4; count of bases not matched to a gene: 15. The DNA for the CDR3 is TGTGCCAGCCCCACCGACCGGACTAGCGGGCGTGTCACCGGGGAGCTGTTTTTT. This sequence encodes CASPTDRTSGRVTGELFF.

This clonotype was recorded many times. The genes are TRBV5-1 and TRBJ2-7; D possibly uses TRBD1 or TRBD2 (5 bases each). Germline V gene lookup returns CDR1 SGHRS and CDR2 YFSETQ. Trimming took off 3 bases at V and 3 bases at J, with 28 bases between the two ends. The CDR3 extends over 19 amino acids. The CDR3 DNA reads as TGCGCCAGCAGCTCGGATTGGCCAGGGCAGGTTCCGAGGGACTACGAGCAGTACTTC. Translation: CASSSDWPGQVPRDYEQYF.

Ten or more counts support this clonotype. This rearrangement joins TRBV7-9 to TRBJ2-1, with 10 bases identical to TRBD2. The CDR3 has 17 residues. The V gene end was trimmed by 1 base and the J gene end by 4 bases; junction bases not matched to a gene: 7. Germline V gives CDR1 SEHNR, CDR2 FQNEAQ (reference sequence). The CDR3 is CASSLVASGGSYNEQFF. The CDR3 coding sequence is TGTGCCAGCAGCTTAGTAGCTAGCGGGGGCTCATACAATGAGCAGTTCTTC. The full variable domain, rest sourced from reference TRBV7-9 and TRBJ2-1, is DTGVSQNPRHKITKRGQNVTFRCDPISEHNRLYWYRQTLGQGPEFLTYFQNEAQLEKSRLLSDRFSAERPKGSFSTLEIQRTEQGDSAMYLCASSLVASGGSYNEQFFGPGTRLTVL.

This clonotype occurred a few times. J is TRBJ2-3 and V is TRBV6-5; D might be TRBD1 (5 bases). V lost 2 bases and J 4 bases, leaving 13 bases between the germline ends. Germline V gene sequence: CDR1 MNHEY, CDR2 SVGAGI. The CDR3 consists of 15 residues. As DNA, the CDR3 is TGTGCCAGCAGTTACGGGGCAGGTTATTCAGATACGCAGTATTTT. Translation gives CASSYGAGYSDTQYF.

This clonotype was seen at least ten times. J is TRBJ2-7 and V is TRBV11-1; D not certain. From germline, CDR1 is SGHAT and CDR2 FQDESV (reference sequence). V was clipped by 1 base and J by 2 bases, with 21 bases between them. This CDR3 comprises 18 residues. In DNA, the CDR3 is TGTGCCAGCAGCTTAGGTGAAGTCGACTTCAAGCCTCCCTACGAGCAGTACTTC. It encodes CASSLGEVDFKPPYEQYF.

This clonotype was found many times. The J gene is TRBJ1-2, the V gene TRBV28; D remains ambiguous. Between the trimmed V and J ends, which lost 10 bases and 5 bases, there was a span of 11 bases. This CDR3 region has 11 residues. CDR1 is MDHEN, CDR2 SYDVKM, per germline. CDR3 nucleotide sequence: TGTGCCACTCTCGACGGGTATGGCTACACCTTC. Its protein is CATLDGYGYTF.

This clonotype was recorded many times. Written as DNA, the CDR3 is TGTGCCATCAGTGAGAAAAGACCCTACGAGCAGTACTTC. Protein product: CAISEKRPYEQYF. The chain carries TRBV10-3 and TRBJ2-7; D uncertain. CDR1 and CDR2 from the germline V gene are ENHRY and SYGVKD. Trimming shortened V by 2 bases and J by 2 bases, and 7 bases separated the two germline ends. This CDR3 has 13 amino acids.

This clonotype was recorded at least ten times. The chain employs TRBV5-1 and TRBJ2-3, with 9 bases lining up with TRBD2. The V gene end was trimmed by 3 bases and the J gene end by 3 bases; junction bases not matched to a gene: 2. CDR3 length: 14 residues. CDR1 is SGHRS, CDR2 YFSETQ, per germline. The CDR3 coding sequence is TGCGCCAGCAGCTCCGGACTAGCGACAGATACGCAGTATTTT. It codes for CASSSGLATDTQYF.

V usage is TRBV20-1 and J usage is TRBJ2-1; 7 positions match TRBD2. This CDR3 is built from 14 residues. Losses at the gene ends were 5 bases for V and 0 bases for J; bases not matched to a gene: 4. Germline CDR1 DFQATT, CDR2 SNEGSKA (reference sequence). The CDR3 DNA reads TGCAGTGCTGGCCGGGACTACTCCTACAATGAGCAGTTCTTC. Residues: CSAGRDYSYNEQFF.

This clonotype was detected ten times or more. The chain couples TRBV5-1 to TRBJ1-2; no definite D call. Between the trimmed V and J ends, which lost 0 bases and 5 bases, there was a span of 11 bases. CDR1 is SGHRS and CDR2 is YFSETQ in the germline V gene. The CDR3 is 14 amino acids. CDR3: CASSLASAPYGYTF. CDR3 nucleotides: TGCGCCAGCAGCTTGGCCTCAGCCCCGTATGGCTACACCTTC.

The chain combines TRBV10-2 with TRBJ1-1, with D possibly TRBD1 on 6 matching bases. V lost 8 bases and J 3 bases, leaving 7 bases between the germline ends. Germline values: CDR1 WSHSY, CDR2 SAAADI. This CDR3 is built from 11 residues. CDR3 nucleotide sequence: TGCGCCAGCGGACAGTACACTGAAGCTTTCTTT. The encoded protein is CASGQYTEAFF.